The present T cell receptor beta chain was sequenced within a study of blood T cell repertoires in COVID-19. Study in general: Sites across the United States, Italy and Spain contributed samples from acute and convalescent COVID-19. T cells, B-cell-depleted T cells, or PBMCs supplied cDNA or gDNA.

Original data processing: For nucleated cells, counts were estimated from reference gene primer amplification. Libraries were prepared by immunoSEQ multiplex PCR; TCRdb keeps only in-frame clonotypes and omits some of them. The V and J calls and the clone size are those of that table, but D and trimming were determined from the DNA. In the table there are about 83,000 clones, about 86% of which are singletons. V lost 3 bases and J lost 0; bases outside the gene matches: 3. Germline lookup yields CDR1 SGHNT and CDR2 YENEEA. CDR3 length equals 16 residues. This chain links TRBV11-3 with TRBJ1-4, with 8 bases fitting TRBD1. This TCR was recovered from a woman older than 75 in a cohort sampled during active or convalescent COVID-19. The sequencing input was peripheral blood. The chain's CDR3 is CASSFEQGATNEKLFF. The CDR3 coding sequence is TGTGCCAGCAGCTTCGAACAGGGGGCAACTAATGAAAAACTGTTTTTT.